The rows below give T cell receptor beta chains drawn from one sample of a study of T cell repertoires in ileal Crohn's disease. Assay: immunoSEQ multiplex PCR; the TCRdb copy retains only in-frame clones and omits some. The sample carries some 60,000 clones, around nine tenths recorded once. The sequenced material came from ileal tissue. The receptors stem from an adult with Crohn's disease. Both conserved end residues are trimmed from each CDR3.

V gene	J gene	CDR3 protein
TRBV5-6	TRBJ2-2	ASSLGGTGFTGELF
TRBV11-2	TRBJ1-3	ASSLDQGAGNTIY
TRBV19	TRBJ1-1	ASSALYGGTEAF
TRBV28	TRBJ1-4	ASRPQGLNEKLF
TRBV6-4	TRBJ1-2	ASSDGKYGYT
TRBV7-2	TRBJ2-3	ASSYTSTDTDTQY
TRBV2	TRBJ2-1	ASSRVNEQF
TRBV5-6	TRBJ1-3	ASSRKRGQGGNTIY
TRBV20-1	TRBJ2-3	SASYNTQY
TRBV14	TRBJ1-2	ASSREKIRQGATGYT
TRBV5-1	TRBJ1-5	ASSLDFQRGQPQH
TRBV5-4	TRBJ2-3	ASSRLAGTDTQY
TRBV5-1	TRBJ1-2	ASSSGPSNYGYT
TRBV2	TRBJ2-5	ASSGLSGKGTQY
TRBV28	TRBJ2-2	AIPSTGTGELF
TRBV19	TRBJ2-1	ASKIESSYNEQF
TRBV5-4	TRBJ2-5	ASSLMGPPAPETQY
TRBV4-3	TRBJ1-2	ASSQDGTNGYT
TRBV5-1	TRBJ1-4	ASSPAGATNEKLF
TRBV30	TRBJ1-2	AWIMQGDYGYT
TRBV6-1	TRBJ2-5	ASSAGKTQY
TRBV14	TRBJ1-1	ASSQDRAARGGMNTEAF
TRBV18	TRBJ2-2	ASSPSRATGELF
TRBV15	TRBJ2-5	ATSRDLEETQY
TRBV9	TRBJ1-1	ASSGGGSTEAF
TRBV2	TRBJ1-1	ASRKEGLGAEAF
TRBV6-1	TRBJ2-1	ASSEGWGGYNEQF
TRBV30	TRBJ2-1	AWSPDPSGTYNEQF
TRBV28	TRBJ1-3	ASMDRISGNTIY
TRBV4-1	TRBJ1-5	ASSLRTGGDQPQH
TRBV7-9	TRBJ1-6	ASTRTIGGGNSPLH
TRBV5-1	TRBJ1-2	ASSLVPGGYGYT
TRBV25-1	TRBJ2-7	ASSVDAGVYEQY
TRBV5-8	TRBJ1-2	ASSFRQADNYGYT
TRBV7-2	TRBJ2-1	ASSPTQLGEQF
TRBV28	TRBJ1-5	ASSLIGGAGQPQH
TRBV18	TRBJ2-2	ASSPIGQNTGELF
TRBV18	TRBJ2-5	ASSRTEPQETQY
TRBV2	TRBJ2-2	ASTQVDRNTGELF
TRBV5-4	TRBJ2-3	ASSLALGTSTDTQY
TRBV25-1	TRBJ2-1	ASSVLASKQF
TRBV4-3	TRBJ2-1	ASSQRGGSYNEQF
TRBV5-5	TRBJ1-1	ASSLGQGALGAF
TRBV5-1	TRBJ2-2	ASSDTGELF
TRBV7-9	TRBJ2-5	ASSLAPWKQSQETQY
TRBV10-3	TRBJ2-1	AISEVETSVDNEQF
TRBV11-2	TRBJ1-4	ASSSGGRQHEKLF
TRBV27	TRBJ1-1	ASSSRRETDTEAF
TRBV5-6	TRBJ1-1	ASSGGPRLPEAF
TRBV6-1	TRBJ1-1	ASSEHRNTEAF
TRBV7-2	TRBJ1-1	ASSLGQKNTEAF
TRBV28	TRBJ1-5	ASSLSGNRNQPQH
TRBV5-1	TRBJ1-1	ASSLTGQLNTEAF